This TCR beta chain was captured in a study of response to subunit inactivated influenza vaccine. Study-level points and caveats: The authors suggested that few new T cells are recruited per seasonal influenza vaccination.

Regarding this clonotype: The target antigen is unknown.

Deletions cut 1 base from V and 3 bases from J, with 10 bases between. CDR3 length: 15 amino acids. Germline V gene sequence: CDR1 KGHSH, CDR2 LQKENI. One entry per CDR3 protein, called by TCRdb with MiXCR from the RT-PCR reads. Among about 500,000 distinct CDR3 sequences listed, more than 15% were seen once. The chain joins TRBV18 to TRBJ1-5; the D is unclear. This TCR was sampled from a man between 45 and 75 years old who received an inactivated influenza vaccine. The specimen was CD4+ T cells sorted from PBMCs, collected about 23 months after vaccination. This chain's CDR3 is CASSPRGGNNQPQHF. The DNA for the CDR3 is TGTGCCAGCTCACCACGTGGAGGGAACAATCAGCCCCAGCATTTT.